A single sample is the source of the 22 T cell receptor beta chains below, sequenced in a study of control samples from healthy donors and cancer patients. Profiling relied on immunoSEQ multiplex PCR, and the TCRdb table lists in-frame clones only, not all of them. The data contain 170,000 or so clones, 91% of them singletons. Sequenced: blood. These receptors originate from a woman between 40 and 55 years old in good health.

The chain recombines TRBV6-4 with TRBJ2-3; TRBD1 might be the D (6 bases). Trimming took 3 bases from V and 2 from J, leaving 12 bases between them. The CDR3 is made up of 15 amino acids. Germline CDR1 MRHNA, CDR2 SNTAGT. The DNA of the CDR3 is TGTGCCAGCAGTGATCGGTGGGGGCCCACAGATACGCAGTATTTT. Its translation is CASSDRWGPTDTQYF.

The V and J genes are TRBV10-2 and TRBJ1-2; the D gene is possibly TRBD1 (6 bases). Trimming left V 6 bases short and J 4 bases short, with 18 bases between. The CDR3 sequence is 15 residues long. Germline loops: CDR1 WSHSY, CDR2 SAAADI. Written as DNA, the CDR3 is TGCGCCAGCAGCCTATCAGGGGATTTCGCCTATGGCTACACCTTC. Its translation is CASSLSGDFAYGYTF.

CDR3 protein: CASSSGAPYTEAFF. CDR3 nucleotide sequence: TGTGCCAGCAGTTCAGGGGCCCCTTACACTGAAGCTTTCTTT. The gene calls are TRBV27 and TRBJ1-1; a possible D gene is TRBD1 (6 bases). The germline V gene has CDR1 MNHEY and CDR2 SMNVEV (reference sequence). The CDR3 length is 14 residues. Trimming removed 4 bases at V and 3 bases at J, with 12 bases between.

This clone was detected once. The genes are TRBV5-5 and TRBJ1-1, with 12 bases lining up with TRBD1. V lost 4 bases and J lost 8; bases outside the gene matches: 3. The CDR3 loop spans 13 amino acids. Germline loops: CDR1 SGHKS, CDR2 YYEKEE (reference sequence). Here the CDR3 reads CASSIGTGGEAFF. Written as DNA, the CDR3 is TGTGCCAGCAGCATAGGGACAGGGGGCGAAGCTTTCTTT.

The CDR3 DNA reads TGTGCCATCAGTGAGTCGCCAGAATATGGCTACACCTTC. It is translated as CAISESPEYGYTF. The rearrangement joins TRBV10-3 to TRBJ1-2; no reliable D call. CDR3 length: 13 amino acids. Trimming took off 0 bases at V and 5 bases at J, with 7 bases between the two ends. Per germline, CDR1 ENHRY and CDR2 SYGVKD.

The chain carries TRBV14 and TRBJ2-3, with 7 bases aligning to TRBD2. With V trimmed by 1 base and J by 0 bases, 4 bases remained unmatched. Germline-derived CDR1 and CDR2 are SGHDN and FVKESK. The CDR3 has 16 amino acids. The CDR3 is CASSQGRAGSTDTQYF. In DNA, the CDR3 is TGTGCCAGCAGCCAAGGTCGAGCGGGGAGCACAGATACGCAGTATTTT.

In DNA form, the CDR3 reads TGTGCCAGCAGCCAAGAACTCGCCCCCCGGGATGAGCAGTTCTTC. Translation: CASSQELAPRDEQFF. This chain connects TRBV3-1 (or the pseudogene TRBV3-2) to TRBJ2-1; D gene unclear. This CDR3 contains 15 residues. Germline CDR1 LGHDT, CDR2 YNNKEL (reference sequence). With 0 bases removed from V and 8 bases from J, the gap between germline ends came to 14 bases.

The chain couples TRBV19 to TRBJ2-1; D call uncertain. Per germline, CDR1 LNHDA and CDR2 SQIVND (reference sequence). This CDR3 contains 13 residues. V lost 3 bases and J lost 5, with 8 bases in between. The DNA for the CDR3 is TGTGCCAGTAGTATTGTGAGTAACAATGAGCAGTTCTTC. It specifies CASSIVSNNEQFF.

The chain combines TRBV4-1 with TRBJ1-6; the match to TRBD1 covers 9 bases. Germline lookup yields CDR1 MGHRA and CDR2 YSYEKL. J gave up 6 bases and V 0 bases, and 9 bases lay outside the gene matches. This CDR3 contains 18 residues. CDR3 region: CASSQDLRPGQGNSPLHF. CDR3 DNA sequence: TGCGCCAGCAGCCAAGATCTCCGCCCGGGACAGGGTAATTCACCCCTCCACTTT.

The rearrangement joins TRBV11-3 to TRBJ1-1; D uncertain. V lost 2 bases and J 1 base, leaving 5 bases between the germline ends. Germline CDR1 is SGHNT and CDR2 is YENEEA. The CDR3 totals 13 residues. The CDR3 nucleotides read TGTGCCAGCAGCTTAAGGTGGAACACTGAAGCTTTCTTT. Its translation: CASSLRWNTEAFF.

This clone was detected a few times. The J gene is TRBJ2-2, the V gene TRBV19; D may be TRBD2 (7 bases). The V and J ends lost 3 bases and 6 bases respectively, with 14 bases between them. The CDR3 is made up of 15 amino acids. Germline CDR1 LNHDA, CDR2 SQIVND (reference sequence). As DNA, the CDR3 is TGTGCCAGTAGTATTATCGGGGGGCGGGCCGGGGAGCTGTTTTTT. Protein product: CASSIIGGRAGELFF.

The chain joins TRBV6-4 to TRBJ2-2, with 10 bases identical to TRBD1. CDR1 is MRHNA, CDR2 SNTAGT, per germline. CDR3 length: 16 amino acids. Trimming at V came to 2 bases and at J to 7 bases, leaving 7 bases not matched to a gene. CDR3 bases: TGTGCCAGCAGTGACCTTCGACAGGGGGCGAGCGGGGAGCTGTTTTTT. This sequence encodes CASSDLRQGASGELFF.

The chain links TRBV4-1 to TRBJ2-5; 7 positions match TRBD2. Trimming cost V 1 base and J 5 bases; bases outside gene matches: 10. Germline CDR1 MGHRA, CDR2 YSYEKL. CDR3 length: 16 residues. CDR3: CASSQGWGLADETQYF. The CDR3 nucleotides are TGCGCCAGCAGCCAAGGTTGGGGCCTAGCGGACGAGACCCAGTACTTC.

The chain employs TRBV5-1 and TRBJ1-3, with D perhaps matching TRBD1 (6 bases). CDR1 is SGHRS, CDR2 YFSETQ, per germline. CDR3 length: 16 amino acids. V lost 1 base and J 3 bases, leaving 14 bases between the germline ends. Here the CDR3 DNA reads TGCGCCAGCAGCTTGTATTCAGGGGAGGGTGGAAACACCATATATTTT. Translating gives CASSLYSGEGGNTIYF.

The rearrangement links TRBV7-9 to TRBJ1-1; 7 bases are shared with TRBD1. CDR1 is SEHNR and CDR2 is FQNEAQ in the germline V gene (reference sequence). The CDR3 is 15 residues long. The junction had 9 bases not matched to a gene; V was cut back by 5 bases and J by 3 bases. The CDR3 loop is CASSLDRIGDTEAFF. The CDR3 DNA follows: TGTGCCAGCAGCCTGGACAGGATTGGGGACACTGAAGCTTTCTTT.

J is TRBJ1-5 and V is TRBV6-5; D may be TRBD1 (6 bases). Germline CDR1 is MNHEY and CDR2 is SVGAGI. The CDR3 is 13 residues long. V was cut by 10 bases and J by 6 bases, with 16 bases left in between. CDR3 protein: CATKQGGGQPQHF. The CDR3 nucleotides read TGTGCCACCAAGCAGGGAGGGGGTCAGCCCCAGCATTTT.

CDR3 nucleotides: TGTGCCAGCACCCGCGACAGTAACTATGGCTACACCTTC. It is translated as CASTRDSNYGYTF. The chain couples TRBV28 to TRBJ1-2; D may be TRBD1 (5 bases). Germline-derived CDR1 and CDR2 are MDHEN and SYDVKM. V dropped 7 bases and J dropped 1 base, with 10 bases sitting between them. The CDR3 is 13 amino acids.

The chain carries TRBV5-1 and TRBJ1-1; D is ambiguous. V gave up 2 bases and J gave up 5 bases, with 13 bases separating them. The V gene's germline CDR1 is SGHRS and CDR2 YFSETQ. The CDR3 runs 14 residues. The CDR3 nucleotides read TGCGCCAGCAGCTTTGACGGTGGAGTTACTGAAGCTTTCTTT. This sequence encodes CASSFDGGVTEAFF.

The V call is TRBV7-6, the J call TRBJ2-1, with 10 bases matching TRBD1. Germline assignment: CDR1 SGHVS and CDR2 FNYEAQ. The CDR3 has 16 residues. Trimming cost V 5 bases and J 5 bases; bases outside gene matches: 9. The CDR3 DNA reads as TGTGCCAGCAGCCCGACAGGGGGCGGGGGGAACAATGAGCAGTTCTTC. It codes for CASSPTGGGGNNEQFF.

A remark on this clone: Relative to the germline gene, one junction end is altered; a read error may explain this. V gene TRBV9 combines with J gene TRBJ2-1; 11 bases map to TRBD2. There are 14 residues in the CDR3. The V gene's germline CDR1 is SGDLS and CDR2 YYNGEE. The CDR3: CASSGTSGLTEQFF. The CDR3, as DNA: TGTGCCAGTAGCGGGACTAGCGGCCTGACTGAGCAGTTCTTC.

This clone showed up just once. This chain uses TRBV29-1 with TRBJ2-1; D is ambiguous. The CDR3 consists of 12 residues. CDR1 and CDR2 (germline): SQVTM, ANQGSEA. The V and J ends lost 0 bases and 6 bases respectively, with 6 bases between them. The CDR3 reads CSVEDLGNEQFF. The CDR3 DNA sequence: TGCAGCGTTGAAGATCTGGGCAATGAGCAGTTCTTC.

The rearrangement links TRBV7-9 to TRBJ2-7, with 9 bases that match TRBD1. The ends lost 3 bases at V and 3 bases at J; junction bases unmatched: 18. Germline values: CDR1 SEHNR, CDR2 FQNEAQ (reference sequence). The CDR3 loop spans 19 amino acids. The CDR3 loop reads CASSFASITRDRDIYEQYF. For the CDR3, the DNA is TGTGCCAGCAGCTTTGCCTCAATTACCCGGGACAGGGACATCTACGAGCAGTACTTC.